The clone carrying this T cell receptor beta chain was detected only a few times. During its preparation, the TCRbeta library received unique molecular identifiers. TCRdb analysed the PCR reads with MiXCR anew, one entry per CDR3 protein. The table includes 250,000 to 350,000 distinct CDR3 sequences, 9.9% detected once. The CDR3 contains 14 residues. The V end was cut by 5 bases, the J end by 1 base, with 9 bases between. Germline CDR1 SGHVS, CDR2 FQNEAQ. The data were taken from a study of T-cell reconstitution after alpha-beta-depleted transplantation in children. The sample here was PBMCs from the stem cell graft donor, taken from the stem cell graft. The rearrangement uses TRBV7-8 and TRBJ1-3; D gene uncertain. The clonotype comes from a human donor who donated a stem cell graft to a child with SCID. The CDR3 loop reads CASSRSDSGNTIYF. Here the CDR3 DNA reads TGTGCCAGCAGCCGCAGCGATTCTGGAAACACCATATATTTT.